This TCR beta chain was profiled in a study of shared clonotypes between healthy human individuals. The CDR3 is made up of 18 amino acids. Germline assignment: CDR1 SGHAT and CDR2 FQNNGV. The V and J ends lost 1 base and 0 bases respectively, with 17 bases between them. The assay used deep level. TCRdb keeps only in-frame clones here, not all; method: immunoSEQ multiplex PCR. The top ten hold 1.5% to 2% of the sample, which has approximately 2,200,000 clones, under 95% seen once. The naive CD8 subset, CD45RO-negative cells positively selected for CCR7, excluded terminally differentiated effector memory CD45RA+ cells.

This chain connects TRBV11-2 to TRBJ2-3; D is undetermined. The sequence came from a man aged 18 to 30 in good health. Some clones in this sample may be carry-over from other donors' samples. The sequencing sample was made of naive CD8+ T cells from PBMCs. Here the CDR3 reads CASSLAIRLRSSTDTQYF. In DNA, the CDR3 is TGTGCCAGCAGCTTAGCCATCCGATTGCGATCTAGCACAGATACGCAGTATTTT.